One and the same sample provided the 22 T cell receptor beta chains below, sequenced in a study of CD8 T cells in Susac syndrome. RNA totalling roughly 0.45 to 1 ug underwent reverse transcription with random hexamers. In TCRdb, the immunoSEQ multiplex PCR reads were re-called with MiXCR into one record per CDR3 protein. The data contain roughly 180,000 distinct CDR3 sequences, about 95% of them singletons. The sample comprised CD4+ T cells from PBMCs. These receptors were taken from a human donor in good health.

The chain couples TRBV2 to TRBJ2-1, with D unresolved. The V gene's germline CDR1 is SNHLY and CDR2 FYNNEI. Trimming stripped 2 bases from V and 0 bases from J, with 8 bases between. The CDR3 is made up of 15 amino acids. The CDR3 region is CASSELGNSYNEQFF. DNA for the CDR3: TGTGCCAGCAGTGAATTGGGTAACTCCTACAATGAGCAGTTCTTC.

This clonotype was seen only a few times. The chain carries TRBV30 and TRBJ2-5, with D uncertain. Deletions cut 2 bases from V and 8 bases from J, with 9 bases between. This CDR3 is 11 amino acids long. Germline CDR1 is GTSNPN and CDR2 is SVGIG (reference sequence). The CDR3 DNA reads as TGTGCCTGGAGTCCCGAGAGAACCCAGTACTTC. Translating gives CAWSPERTQYF.

The V and J genes are TRBV20-1 and TRBJ2-7, with 7 bases matching TRBD1. Losses at the gene ends were 5 bases for V and 2 bases for J; bases not matched to a gene: 15. The germline CDR1 and CDR2 sequences are DFQATT and SNEGSKA (reference sequence). CDR3 length equals 16 residues. CDR3 nucleotide sequence: TGCAGTGCTCCCGGATGGAGACAGGGAAATCCCTACGAGCAGTACTTC. This sequence encodes CSAPGWRQGNPYEQYF.

The gene calls are TRBV29-1 and TRBJ2-7; 9 nucleotides agree with TRBD1. V was clipped by 1 base and J by 1 base; unmatched bases: 2. CDR1 SQVTM and CDR2 ANQGSEA come from the germline V gene. The CDR3 covers 14 residues. The CDR3 DNA reads as TGCAGCGTTGAAGGGGGACAGGGTTCCTACGAGCAGTACTTC. The encoded protein is CSVEGGQGSYEQYF.

The V and J genes are TRBV3-1 and TRBJ1-5; D remains unclear. Germline loops: CDR1 LGHDT, CDR2 YNNKEL (reference sequence). CDR3 length equals 14 residues. The ends were cut back, 2 bases at V and 9 bases at J, with 14 bases in the middle. Here the CDR3 reads CASSQNTERGPQHF. The CDR3 DNA reads as TGTGCCAGCAGCCAAAACACGGAGCGAGGGCCCCAGCATTTT.

This chain uses TRBV19 with TRBJ1-2; no firm D call. V lost 3 bases and J 6 bases, leaving 5 bases between the germline ends. CDR3 length equals 11 residues. Looked up from germline, CDR1 is LNHDA and CDR2 is SQIVND (reference sequence). The CDR3 is CASSIGDGYTF. DNA of the CDR3: TGTGCCAGTAGTATCGGGGATGGCTACACCTTC.

This clonotype was counted a single time. The V call is TRBV27, the J call TRBJ2-5; D might be TRBD2 (6 bases). This CDR3 contains 20 residues. CDR1 and CDR2 (germline): MNHEY, SMNVEV (reference sequence). V lost 2 bases and J 5 bases, leaving 30 bases between the germline ends. CDR3 sequence reads: CASSLKGSPVPAGPRETQYF. CDR3 nucleotides: TGTGCCAGCAGTTTAAAAGGAAGCCCAGTCCCGGCGGGACCAAGGGAGACCCAGTACTTC.

The V gene is TRBV29-1, the J gene TRBJ2-5, with a possible D match to TRBD1 (6 bases). The V end was cut by 0 bases, the J end by 6 bases, with 17 bases between. The CDR3 runs 15 residues. Germline V lookup: CDR1 SQVTM, CDR2 ANQGSEA. CDR3 loop: CSVEDPRGRRQTQYF. CDR3 sequence (DNA): TGCAGCGTTGAAGATCCCAGGGGACGGAGGCAGACCCAGTACTTC. The full variable domain, with the rest looked up from reference TRBV29-1 and TRBJ2-5, is SAVISQKPSRDICQRGTSLTIQCQVDSQVTMMFWYRQQPGQSLTLIATANQGSEATYESGFVIDKFPISRPNLTFSTLTVSNMSPEDSSIYLCSVEDPRGRRQTQYFGPGTRLLVL.

The chain couples TRBV19 to TRBJ2-7; 11 bases are shared with TRBD1. Trimming cost V 10 bases and J 6 bases; bases outside gene matches: 11. In germline, CDR1 is LNHDA, CDR2 SQIVND (reference sequence). The CDR3 runs 14 residues. CDR3 bases: TGTGCCACTGAAACCGGGACAGGGGGACGCGAGCAGTACTTC. It encodes CATETGTGGREQYF.

The chain recombines TRBV29-1 with TRBJ1-1; 8 bases fit TRBD1. Germline V gives CDR1 SQVTM, CDR2 ANQGSEA. The CDR3 totals 14 residues. The ends lost 2 bases at V and 3 bases at J; junction bases unmatched: 5. The CDR3, as DNA: TGCAGCGTTGAAACCAGGGGGCTGGACACTGAAGCTTTCTTT. Translation: CSVETRGLDTEAFF.

The rearrangement links TRBV7-8 to TRBJ2-7, with TRBD1 matching 7 bases. CDR1 is SGHVS, CDR2 FQNEAQ, per germline. V shed 5 bases, J shed 0 bases, and the junction held 7 bases outside the gene matches. This CDR3 is built from 15 residues. The chain's CDR3 is CASSAGGDSSYEQYF. The CDR3, as DNA: TGTGCCAGCAGCGCGGGTGGGGACAGCTCCTACGAGCAGTACTTC. The variable domain in full, completed from reference TRBV7-8 and TRBJ2-7, reads GAGVSQSPRYKVAKRGQDVALRCDPISGHVSLFWYQQALGQGPEFLTYFQNEAQLDKSGLPSDRFFAERPEGSVSTLKIQRTQQEDSAVYLCASSAGGDSSYEQYFGPGTRLTVT.

The chain is built from TRBV20-1 and TRBJ2-5; 7 bases align to TRBD1. CDR1 is DFQATT, CDR2 SNEGSKA, per germline (reference sequence). The CDR3 is 12 residues long. J gave up 2 bases and V 3 bases, and 0 bases lay outside the gene matches. The DNA of the CDR3 is TGCAGTGCTAGGGGACAGCAAGAGACCCAGTACTTC. Translating gives CSARGQQETQYF.

The chain employs TRBV29-1 and TRBJ2-1; 11 positions match TRBD2. The germline V gene encodes CDR1 SQVTM and CDR2 ANQGSEA. The trim removed 1 base at V and 1 base at J, leaving 3 bases unmatched. The CDR3 has 16 amino acids. CDR3 DNA sequence: TGCAGCGTTGAAGGGGTAGCGGGAGGGTCCTACAATGAGCAGTTCTTC. Encoded protein: CSVEGVAGGSYNEQFF.

The CDR3 nucleotides read TGTGCCAGCTCACCATTTAGGGGACAGGGTTCAAGCGGACTGTCTTACGAGCAGTACTTC. Its protein is CASSPFRGQGSSGLSYEQYF. The rearrangement links TRBV18 to TRBJ2-7; 9 bases line up with TRBD1. Germline V CDR1 and CDR2: KGHSH, LQKENI. The V and J ends lost 2 bases and 4 bases, in that order; junction bases with no gene match: 21. The CDR3 sequence is 20 residues long.

The V call is TRBV20-1, the J call TRBJ1-2; the D gene is possibly TRBD1 (5 bases). V was trimmed by 5 bases and J by 8 bases, leaving 18 bases between them. Germline V lookup: CDR1 DFQATT, CDR2 SNEGSKA (reference sequence). The CDR3 sequence is 13 residues long. CDR3 DNA: TGCAGTGCTGCCCCCGGACACCAAGGGGGCTACACCTTC. Translated: CSAAPGHQGGYTF.

The chain uses TRBV3-1 and TRBJ1-1, with unresolved D. This CDR3 has 11 residues. The germline V gene encodes CDR1 LGHDT and CDR2 YNNKEL (reference sequence). V lost 3 bases and J lost 7, with 6 bases in between. CDR3 residues: CASSQKYEAFF. The CDR3 DNA sequence: TGTGCCAGCAGCCAGAAGTATGAAGCTTTCTTT. Drawing the rest from reference TRBV3-1 and TRBJ1-1, the complete variable domain is DTAVSQTPKYLVTQMGNDKSIKCEQNLGHDTMYWYKQDSKKFLKIMFSYNNKELIINETVPNRFSPKSPDKAHLNLHINSLELGDSAVYFCASSQKYEAFFGQGTRLTVV.

The gene calls are TRBV20-1 and TRBJ2-5; no firm D call. V shed 3 bases and J shed 5 bases, with 10 bases lying between them. CDR1 and CDR2 from the germline V gene are DFQATT and SNEGSKA (reference sequence). This CDR3 is 12 amino acids long. The CDR3 region is CSASFQQETQYF. The CDR3 coding sequence is TGCAGTGCTAGTTTCCAGCAGGAGACCCAGTACTTC.

The chain links TRBV19 to TRBJ1-2, with D hard to call. The CDR3 runs to 15 residues. Deletions cut 3 bases from V and 8 bases from J, with 19 bases between. Per germline, CDR1 LNHDA and CDR2 SQIVND (reference sequence). CDR3 sequence: CASSIAVFIPGGYTF. DNA for the CDR3: TGTGCCAGTAGTATCGCAGTCTTCATTCCGGGGGGCTACACCTTC.

This rearrangement joins TRBV4-2 to TRBJ2-1; TRBD2 matches at 13 bases. The length of the CDR3 is 17 residues. CDR1 and CDR2 from the germline V gene are LGHNA and YNFKEQ. V trimming: 2 bases; J trimming: 1 base; junction bases outside the gene matches: 2. The CDR3 loop reads CASSQRTSGSSYNEQFF. Written as DNA, the CDR3 is TGTGCCAGCAGCCAACGGACTAGCGGGAGTTCCTACAATGAGCAGTTCTTC.

The chain joins TRBV6-2 or TRBV6-3 to TRBJ2-7; TRBD1 matches 7 bases. The CDR3 runs 14 residues. V shed 6 bases, J shed 2 bases, and the junction held 7 bases outside the gene matches. Germline V gives CDR1 MNHEY, CDR2 SVGEGT. CDR3 nucleotide sequence: TGTGCCAGCAGAGCTACAGGGGAGCCCTACGAGCAGTACTTC. Its translation is CASRATGEPYEQYF.

The chain is built from TRBV11-2 and TRBJ2-5; 7 positions agree with TRBD2. The ends lost 5 bases at V and 3 bases at J; junction bases unmatched: 12. The CDR3 runs 16 residues. Germline CDR1 and CDR2: SGHAT and FQNNGV. CDR3 region: CASSRGSAGFEETQYF. CDR3 sequence (DNA): TGTGCCAGCAGCCGAGGCTCAGCGGGGTTTGAAGAGACCCAGTACTTC.

The V and J genes are TRBV5-4 and TRBJ2-7; 9 bases line up with TRBD1. CDR3 size: 15 residues. Germline V gives CDR1 SGHNT, CDR2 YYREEE (reference sequence). V was pared by 1 base and J by 3 bases, with 5 bases of the junction left unmatched. CDR3 coding DNA: TGTGCCAGCAGCTTGAGGTCGGACAGGGGCTACGAGCAGTACTTC. It yields the protein CASSLRSDRGYEQYF.